Presented here are 8 T cell receptor beta chains from one specimen sequenced in a study of T cells in Graves' hyperthyroidism and ophthalmopathy. It was RNA transcripts that yielded the amplified TCR beta CDR3 regions. The TCR CDR3 was amplified in a first-round RT-PCR using the HTBI primer set. TCRdb processed the multiplex PCR reads anew with MiXCR; each CDR3 protein has one entry. The sample yields a few hundred thousand distinct CDR3 sequences, approximately 16% seen once. The specimen was blood. The receptors were sampled from a woman between 25 and 40 years old with Graves' ophthalmopathy.

This clonotype was counted ten times or more. The rearrangement uses TRBV20-1 and TRBJ1-5; no definite D call. The CDR3 has 14 amino acids. Looked up from germline, CDR1 is DFQATT and CDR2 is SNEGSKA (reference sequence). V was shortened by 2 bases and J by 0 bases, with 8 bases between the two germline ends. The CDR3 region is CSARLDNSNQPQHF. The CDR3 DNA reads as TGCAGTGCTAGATTAGACAATAGCAATCAGCCCCAGCATTTT.

This clonotype was seen more than once but under ten times. The J gene is TRBJ1-3, the V gene TRBV9; weak D call: TRBD1 (5 bases). V shed 3 bases and J shed 1 base, with 11 bases lying between them. This CDR3 is built from 15 residues. Per germline, CDR1 SGDLS and CDR2 YYNGEE. The CDR3 bases are TGTGCCAGCAGCGATGGGGGTAAATCTGGAAACACCATATATTTT. Translation: CASSDGGKSGNTIYF. The full variable domain, rest sourced from reference TRBV9 and TRBJ1-3, is DSGVTQTPKHLITATGQRVTLRCSPRSGDLSVYWYQQSLDQGLQFLIQYYNGEERAKGNILERFSAQQFPDLHSELNLSSLELGDSALYFCASSDGGKSGNTIYFGEGSWLTVV.

Turning to this clonotype: A read error may explain this, as a much larger clone is one base away. This chain links TRBV5-1 with TRBJ2-3, with D possibly matching TRBD2 (5 bases). This CDR3 comprises 17 residues. Per germline, CDR1 SGHRS and CDR2 YFSETQ. The CDR3 nucleotides read TGTGCCAGCGGCTTGGGATTCGGTCAGGACAGCACAGATACGCAGTATTTT. It yields the protein CASGLGFGQDSTDTQYF.

This chain uses TRBV28 with TRBJ2-1; D remains unclear. V was trimmed by 2 bases and J by 1 base, leaving 9 bases between them. The CDR3 is made up of 15 amino acids. CDR1 is MDHEN and CDR2 is SYDVKM in the germline V gene. The CDR3 spells CASSLRAVSYNEQFF. CDR3 DNA sequence: TGTGCCAGCAGTTTACGGGCGGTTTCCTACAATGAGCAGTTCTTC.

In its sample, this clonotype was seen a few times. The gene calls are TRBV5-1 and TRBJ2-5, with 10 bases that match TRBD2. Trimming took 3 bases from V and 3 from J; bases not matched to a gene: 5. Germline V gene sequence: CDR1 SGHRS, CDR2 YFSETQ. This CDR3 comprises 15 residues. CDR3: CASSSSTSGEETQYF. CDR3 DNA: TGCGCCAGCAGCTCATCTACTAGCGGGGAAGAGACCCAGTACTTC.

This clonotype was counted only a few times. CDR3 sequence reads: CASSPDSGVNTGELFF. CDR3 in DNA: TGTGCCAGCAGCCCCGATTCAGGTGTAAACACCGGGGAGCTGTTTTTT. V usage is TRBV12-3 or TRBV12-4 and J usage is TRBJ2-2; D not certain. The ends were cut back, 6 bases at V and 2 bases at J, with 16 bases in the middle. There are 16 residues in the CDR3.

The chain employs TRBV5-1 and TRBJ1-1; D is unresolved. The CDR3 sequence is 16 residues long. Germline CDR1 SGHRS, CDR2 YFSETQ. Trimming shortened V by 1 base and J by 1 base, and 14 bases separated the two germline ends. The CDR3 reads CASSLFSVGSNTEAFF. The CDR3, as DNA: TGCGCCAGCAGCTTGTTTTCTGTAGGGTCGAACACTGAAGCTTTCTTT.

CDR3 DNA sequence: TGTGCCAGCAGTTCAGCGGGAGATAGCTACGAGCAGTACTTC. Translation gives CASSSAGDSYEQYF. The J gene is TRBJ2-7, the V gene TRBV6-9; 8 bases agree with TRBD2. V lost 4 bases and J lost 3; bases outside the gene matches: 5. CDR3 length: 14 amino acids. Per the germline V gene, CDR1 is MNHGY and CDR2 is SVAAGI.